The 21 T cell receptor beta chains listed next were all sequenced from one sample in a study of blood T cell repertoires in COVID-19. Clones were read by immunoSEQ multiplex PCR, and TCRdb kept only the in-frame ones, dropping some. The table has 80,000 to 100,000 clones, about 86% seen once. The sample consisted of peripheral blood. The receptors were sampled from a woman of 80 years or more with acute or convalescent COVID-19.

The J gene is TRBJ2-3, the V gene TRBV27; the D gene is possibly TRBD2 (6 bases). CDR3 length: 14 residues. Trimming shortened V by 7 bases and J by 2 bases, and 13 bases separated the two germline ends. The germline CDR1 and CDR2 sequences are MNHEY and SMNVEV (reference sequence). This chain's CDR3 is CASTRRGYTDTQYF. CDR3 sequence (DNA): TGTGCCAGCACCAGGAGGGGCTACACAGATACGCAGTATTTT.

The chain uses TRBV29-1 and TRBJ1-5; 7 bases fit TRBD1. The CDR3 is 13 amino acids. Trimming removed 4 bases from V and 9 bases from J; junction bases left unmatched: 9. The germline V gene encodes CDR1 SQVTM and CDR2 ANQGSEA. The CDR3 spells CSVGGTGAGPQHF. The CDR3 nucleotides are TGCAGCGTTGGAGGCACAGGGGCCGGGCCCCAGCATTTT.

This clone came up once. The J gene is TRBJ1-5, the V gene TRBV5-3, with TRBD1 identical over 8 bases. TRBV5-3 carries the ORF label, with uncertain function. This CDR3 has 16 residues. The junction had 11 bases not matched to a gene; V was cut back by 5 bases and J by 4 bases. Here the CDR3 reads CARSQVDRGKNQPQHF. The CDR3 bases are TGTGCCAGAAGTCAGGTTGACAGGGGCAAAAATCAGCCCCAGCATTTT.

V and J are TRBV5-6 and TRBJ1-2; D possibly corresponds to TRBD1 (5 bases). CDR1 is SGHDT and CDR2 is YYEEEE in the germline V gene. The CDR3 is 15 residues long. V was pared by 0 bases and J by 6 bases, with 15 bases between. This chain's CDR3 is CASSLGGGGVHGYTF. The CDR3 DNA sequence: TGTGCCAGCAGCTTGGGCGGCGGGGGAGTTCATGGCTACACCTTC.

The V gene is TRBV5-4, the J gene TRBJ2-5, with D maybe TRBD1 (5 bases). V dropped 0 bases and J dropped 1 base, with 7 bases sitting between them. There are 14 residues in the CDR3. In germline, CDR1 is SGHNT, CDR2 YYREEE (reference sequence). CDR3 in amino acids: CASSLEGIQETQYF. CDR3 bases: TGTGCCAGCAGCTTGGAGGGGATCCAAGAGACCCAGTACTTC.

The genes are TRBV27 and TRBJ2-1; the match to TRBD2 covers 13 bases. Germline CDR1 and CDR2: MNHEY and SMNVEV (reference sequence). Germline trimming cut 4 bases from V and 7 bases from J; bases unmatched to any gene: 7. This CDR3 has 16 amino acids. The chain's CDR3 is CASSSLTSGGWNEQFF. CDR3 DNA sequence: TGTGCCAGCAGTTCTCTGACTAGCGGGGGGTGGAATGAGCAGTTCTTC.

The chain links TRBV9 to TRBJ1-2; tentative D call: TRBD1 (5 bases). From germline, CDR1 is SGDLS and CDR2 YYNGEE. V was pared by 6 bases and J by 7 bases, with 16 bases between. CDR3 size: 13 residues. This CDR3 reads CASTSPGIPGYTF. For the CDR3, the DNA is TGTGCCAGCACCAGCCCAGGGATCCCTGGCTACACCTTC.

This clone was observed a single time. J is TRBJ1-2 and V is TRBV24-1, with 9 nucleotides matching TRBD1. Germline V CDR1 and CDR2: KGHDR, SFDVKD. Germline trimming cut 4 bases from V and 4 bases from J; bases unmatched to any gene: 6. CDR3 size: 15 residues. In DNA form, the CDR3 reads TGTGCCACCAGTGAGAAAGGACAGGGGAGCTATGGCTACACCTTC. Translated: CATSEKGQGSYGYTF.

The CDR3 here is CASSQRQGYEQYF. The DNA of the CDR3 is TGTGCCAGCAGCCAAAGACAGGGTTACGAGCAGTACTTC. This sequence joins TRBV14 and TRBJ2-7; 7 nucleotides match TRBD1. Germline V CDR1 and CDR2: SGHDN, FVKESK. The CDR3 is 13 residues long. The trim removed 2 bases at V and 4 bases at J, leaving 2 bases unmatched.

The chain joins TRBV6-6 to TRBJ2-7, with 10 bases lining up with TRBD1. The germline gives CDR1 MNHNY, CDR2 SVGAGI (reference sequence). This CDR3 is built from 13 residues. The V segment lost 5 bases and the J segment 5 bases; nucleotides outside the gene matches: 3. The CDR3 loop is CASSADRGNEQYF. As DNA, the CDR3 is TGTGCCAGCAGTGCGGACAGGGGGAACGAGCAGTACTTC.

In DNA form, the CDR3 reads TGCAGCGTCCGGCGACTCGATACCGGGGAGCTGTTTTTT. Its translation: CSVRRLDTGELFF. V usage is TRBV29-1 and J usage is TRBJ2-2; D is unresolved. Looked up from germline, CDR1 is SQVTM and CDR2 is ANQGSEA. V dropped 6 bases and J dropped 5 bases, with 13 bases sitting between them. This CDR3 contains 13 residues.

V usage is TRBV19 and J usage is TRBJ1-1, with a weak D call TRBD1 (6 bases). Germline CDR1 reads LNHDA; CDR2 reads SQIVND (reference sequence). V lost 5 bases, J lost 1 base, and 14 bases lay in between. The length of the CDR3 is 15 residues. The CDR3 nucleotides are TGTGCCAGTAGTCCCGACAGGATGGCGAACACTGAAGCTTTCTTT. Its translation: CASSPDRMANTEAFF.

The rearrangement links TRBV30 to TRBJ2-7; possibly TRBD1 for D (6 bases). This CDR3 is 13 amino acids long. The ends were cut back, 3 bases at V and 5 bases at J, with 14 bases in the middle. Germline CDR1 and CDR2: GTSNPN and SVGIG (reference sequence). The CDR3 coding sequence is TGTGCCTGGAGCCCCGGGAAGGGGGACGAGCAGTACTTC. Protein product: CAWSPGKGDEQYF.

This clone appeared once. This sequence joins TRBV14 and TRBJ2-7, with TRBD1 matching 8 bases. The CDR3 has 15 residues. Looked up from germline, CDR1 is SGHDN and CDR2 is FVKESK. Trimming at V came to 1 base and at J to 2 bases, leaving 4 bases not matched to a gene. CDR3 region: CASSQGRTGPYEQYF. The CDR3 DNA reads TGTGCCAGCAGCCAAGGGCGGACAGGGCCCTACGAGCAGTACTTC. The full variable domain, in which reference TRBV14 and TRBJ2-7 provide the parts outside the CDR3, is EAGVTQFPSHSVIEKGQTVTLRCDPISGHDNLYWYRRVMGKEIKFLLHFVKESKQDESGMPNNRFLAERTGGTYSTLKVQPAELEDSGVYFCASSQGRTGPYEQYFGPGTRLTVT.

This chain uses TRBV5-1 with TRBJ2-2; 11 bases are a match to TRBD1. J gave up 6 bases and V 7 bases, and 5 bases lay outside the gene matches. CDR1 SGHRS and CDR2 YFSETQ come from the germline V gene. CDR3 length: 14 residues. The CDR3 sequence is CASSRGQGAGELFF. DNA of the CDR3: TGCGCCAGCTCCCGGGGACAGGGGGCCGGGGAGCTGTTTTTT.

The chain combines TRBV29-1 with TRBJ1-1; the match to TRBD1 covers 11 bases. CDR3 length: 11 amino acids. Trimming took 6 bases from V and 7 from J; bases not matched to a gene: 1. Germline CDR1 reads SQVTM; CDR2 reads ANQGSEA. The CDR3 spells CSVGTGGEAFF. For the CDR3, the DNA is TGCAGCGTAGGGACAGGGGGTGAAGCTTTCTTT.

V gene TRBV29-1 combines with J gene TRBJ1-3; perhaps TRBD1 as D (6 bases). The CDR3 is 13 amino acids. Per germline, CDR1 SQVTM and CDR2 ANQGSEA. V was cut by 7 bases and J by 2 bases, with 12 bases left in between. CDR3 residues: CSGRTAPGNTIYF. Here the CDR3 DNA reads TGCAGCGGAAGGACAGCTCCTGGAAACACCATATATTTT.

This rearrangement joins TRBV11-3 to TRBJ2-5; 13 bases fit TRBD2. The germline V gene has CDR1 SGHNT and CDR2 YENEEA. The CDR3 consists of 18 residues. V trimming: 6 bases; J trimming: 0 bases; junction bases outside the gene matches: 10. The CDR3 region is CASSQPTSGGSYQETQYF. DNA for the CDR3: TGTGCCAGCAGTCAACCGACTAGCGGGGGGTCGTACCAAGAGACCCAGTACTTC.

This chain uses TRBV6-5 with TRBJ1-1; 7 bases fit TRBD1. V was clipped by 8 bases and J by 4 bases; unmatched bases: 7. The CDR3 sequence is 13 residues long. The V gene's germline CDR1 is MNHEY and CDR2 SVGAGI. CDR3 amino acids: CASHRGRGTEAFF. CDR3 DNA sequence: TGTGCCAGCCACAGGGGTCGGGGCACTGAAGCTTTCTTT.

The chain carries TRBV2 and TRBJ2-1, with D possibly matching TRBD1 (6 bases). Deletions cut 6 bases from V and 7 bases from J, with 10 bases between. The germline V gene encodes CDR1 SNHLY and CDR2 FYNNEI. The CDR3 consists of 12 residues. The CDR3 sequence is CASRERGNEQFF. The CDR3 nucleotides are TGTGCCAGCAGGGAAAGGGGGAATGAGCAGTTCTTC.

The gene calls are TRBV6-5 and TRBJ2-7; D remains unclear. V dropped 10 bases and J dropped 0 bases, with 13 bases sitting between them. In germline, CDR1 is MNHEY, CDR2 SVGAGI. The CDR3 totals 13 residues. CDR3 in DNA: TGTGCCACCCGAGGTGGAAGCTCCTACGAGCAGTACTTC. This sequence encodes CATRGGSSYEQYF.